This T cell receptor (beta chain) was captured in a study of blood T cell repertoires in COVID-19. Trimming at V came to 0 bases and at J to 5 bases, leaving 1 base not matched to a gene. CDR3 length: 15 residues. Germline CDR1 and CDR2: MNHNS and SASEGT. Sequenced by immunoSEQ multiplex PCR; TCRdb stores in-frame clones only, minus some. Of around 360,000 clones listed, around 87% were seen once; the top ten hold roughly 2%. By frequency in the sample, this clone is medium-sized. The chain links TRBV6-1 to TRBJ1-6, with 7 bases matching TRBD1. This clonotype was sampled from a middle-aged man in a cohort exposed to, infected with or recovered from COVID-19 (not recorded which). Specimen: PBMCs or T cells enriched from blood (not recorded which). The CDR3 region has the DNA TGTGCCAGCAGTGAAGCAACAGGGGATAATTCACCCCTCCACTTT. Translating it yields CASSEATGDNSPLHF.